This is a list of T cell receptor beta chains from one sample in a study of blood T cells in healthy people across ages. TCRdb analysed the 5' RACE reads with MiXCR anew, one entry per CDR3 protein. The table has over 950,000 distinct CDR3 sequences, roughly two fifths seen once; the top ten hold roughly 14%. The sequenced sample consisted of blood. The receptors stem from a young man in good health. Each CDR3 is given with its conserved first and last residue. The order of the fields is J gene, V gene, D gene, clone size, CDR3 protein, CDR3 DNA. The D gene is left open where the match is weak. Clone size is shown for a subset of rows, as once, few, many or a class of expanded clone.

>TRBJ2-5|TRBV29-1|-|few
CSARPWGMQETQYF
TGCAGCGCCCGCCCCTGGGGGATGCAAGAGACCCAGTACTTC
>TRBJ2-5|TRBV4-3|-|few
CASSQEPIHEQYF
TGCGCCAGCAGCCAAGAGCCTATCCATGAGCAGTACTTC
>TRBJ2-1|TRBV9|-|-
CASNRRDRGNNEQFF
TGTGCCAGCAACAGGAGGGACAGAGGAAACAATGAGCAGTTCTTC
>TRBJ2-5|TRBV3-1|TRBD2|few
CASSTRLAGHETQYF
TGTGCCAGCAGCACTCGACTAGCGGGGCATGAGACCCAGTACTTC
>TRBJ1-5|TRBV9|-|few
CASSPSGVPNSNQPQHF
TGTGCCAGCAGCCCCTCTGGAGTGCCCAATAGCAATCAGCCCCAGCATTTT
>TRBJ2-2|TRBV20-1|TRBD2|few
CSARPIAGFDTGELFF
TGCAGTGCTAGACCTATAGCGGGGTTCGACACCGGGGAGCTGTTTTTT
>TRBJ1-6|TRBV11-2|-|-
CASSLEGGGINSPLHF
TGTGCCAGCAGCTTAGAGGGAGGGGGAATTAATTCACCCCTCCACTTT
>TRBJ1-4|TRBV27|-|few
CASSPMDSATNEKLFF
TGTGCCAGCAGTCCTATGGACAGCGCAACTAATGAAAAACTGTTTTTT
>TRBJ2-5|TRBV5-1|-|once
CASSLGRDQQEAQYF
TGCGCCAGCAGCTTGGGGAGGGACCAACAAGAGGCCCAGTACTTC
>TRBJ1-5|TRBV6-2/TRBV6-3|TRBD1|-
CASRRGQDSNQPQHF
TGTGCCAGCCGAAGGGGACAGGATAGCAATCAGCCCCAGCATTTT
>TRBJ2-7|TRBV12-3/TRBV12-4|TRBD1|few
CASSSTGTGDLYEQYF
TGTGCCAGCAGCTCTACCGGGACAGGTGACCTCTACGAGCAGTACTTC